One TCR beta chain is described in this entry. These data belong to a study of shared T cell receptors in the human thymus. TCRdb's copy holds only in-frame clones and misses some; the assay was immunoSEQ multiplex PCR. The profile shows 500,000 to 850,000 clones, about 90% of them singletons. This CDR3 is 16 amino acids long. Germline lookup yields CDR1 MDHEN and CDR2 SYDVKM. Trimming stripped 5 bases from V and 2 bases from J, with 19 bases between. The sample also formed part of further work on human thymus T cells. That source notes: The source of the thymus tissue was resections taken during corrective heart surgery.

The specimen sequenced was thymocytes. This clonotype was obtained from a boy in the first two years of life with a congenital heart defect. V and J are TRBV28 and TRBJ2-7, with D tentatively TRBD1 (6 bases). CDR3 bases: TGTGCCAGCAGTCAAACGCCACCGGCAGGGGCCTACGAGCAGTACTTC. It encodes CASSQTPPAGAYEQYF.